Shown below are 5 T cell receptor beta chains from a single sample sequenced in a study of cytomegalovirus exposure and HLA in healthy donors. PCR involved 60 Vbeta and 13 Jbeta primers. TCRdb's copy holds only in-frame clones and misses some; the assay was immunoSEQ multiplex PCR. This sample has roughly 140,000 clones, with roughly 78% found just once. What was sequenced was PBMCs. The source of these receptors is a man between 40 and 49 years old in good health and CMV-seropositive.

This sequence joins TRBV5-1 and TRBJ1-2, with 9 bases fitting TRBD1. J was trimmed by 6 bases and V by 4 bases; bases with no gene match: 7. Germline assignment: CDR1 SGHRS and CDR2 YFSETQ. The CDR3 runs 14 residues. CDR3 nucleotides: TGCGCCAGCAGCCTAAGGACAGGGGAGAATGGCTACACCTTC. As protein: CASSLRTGENGYTF.

This clone came up once. The V gene is TRBV28, the J gene TRBJ2-3, with 7 nucleotides matching TRBD2. The CDR3 is 15 residues long. Germline V CDR1 and CDR2: MDHEN, SYDVKM. Germline trimming cut 6 bases from V and 0 bases from J; bases unmatched to any gene: 6. In nucleotides, the CDR3 is TGTGCCAGCAGCAACAGCGGGGATAGCACAGATACGCAGTATTTT. Amino acid sequence: CASSNSGDSTDTQYF.

The J gene is TRBJ1-2, the V gene TRBV27; 8 bases are a match to TRBD1. Germline V gene data show CDR1 as MNHEY and CDR2 as SMNVEV (reference sequence). The J segment lost 3 bases and the V segment lost 4 bases, leaving 7 bases of the junction unmatched. CDR3 length: 15 residues. The CDR3 DNA sequence: TGTGCCAGCAGTTCGACAGGGGTAGGTGACTATGGCTACACCTTC. It is translated as CASSSTGVGDYGYTF.

The chain has TRBV5-1 and TRBJ2-7; 9 nucleotides match TRBD1. Germline V CDR1 and CDR2: SGHRS, YFSETQ. Trimming removed 4 bases from V and 4 bases from J; junction bases left unmatched: 9. The CDR3 contains 15 residues. CDR3 DNA sequence: TGCGCCAGCAGCCCCTACAGGGGGCTGGGGTACGAGCAGTACTTC. It specifies CASSPYRGLGYEQYF.

The chain is built from TRBV29-1 and TRBJ1-5, with D maybe TRBD1 (6 bases). CDR1 and CDR2 (germline): SQVTM, ANQGSEA. The CDR3 runs 13 residues. V lost 5 bases, J lost 4 bases, and 12 bases lay in between. CDR3 loop: CSVRDGQNQPQHF. DNA for the CDR3: TGCAGCGTTCGAGATGGACAGAATCAGCCCCAGCATTTT. Together with reference TRBV29-1 and TRBJ1-5, the CDR3 gives the full variable domain: SAVISQKPSRDICQRGTSLTIQCQVDSQVTMMFWYRQQPGQSLTLIATANQGSEATYESGFVIDKFPISRPNLTFSTLTVSNMSPEDSSIYLCSVRDGQNQPQHFGDGTRLSIL.